This T cell receptor beta chain appears in the sequencing data of a study of shared clonotypes between healthy human individuals (dated by TCRdb to the early 2020s). In the study overall: A few men and two women, aged 18 to 49 years, made up the cohort. For each donor, CD4 naive and CD4 memory were each run on three plates, CD8 naive on two plates, and CD8 memory on one plate. Between about 0.94 and 10 billion PBMCs per donor were obtained by leukapheresis. Libraries were prepared and TCR repertoires were sequenced by different laboratories using diverse techniques, in order to increase sequencing depth and limit assay-specific biases. To estimate repertoire size and how much clonotypes are shared between individuals, the study performed deep sequencing of blood TCR repertoires from roughly five healthy adults. Study-wide findings and limitations: Incomplete sequencing was indicated by rarefaction of sorted-subset datasets, despite the large sequencing depth. Sampling was limited to blood, and TCR repertoires in tissue likely differ from TCR repertoires in blood. Because the study included only a small number of donors, the genetic and exposure-history diversity represented was limited. Based on pairwise subsampling, the degree of clonotype sharing among donors was expected to be affected by sequencing depth. When a few donors were compared, the shared fraction of clonotypes was 5% to 6.5% for naive CD4, about 4% for naive CD8, more than 2% for memory CD4, and less than 0.45% for memory CD8. Naive subsets generally had larger estimated clonotype richness than memory subsets. Compared with non-shared clonotypes, the clonotypes found in all four sorted-subset donors had higher generation probabilities.

This clone was found a few times. Its specific antigen is unknown. No much larger clonotype is one base removed from it; base qualities were not supplied. The donors were healthy, HIV-negative adults who had no recently reported acute infections or vaccinations. Every donor was a Caucasian adult residing in Nashville, Tennessee, USA. Magnetic negative selection was used to enrich CD4+ T cells, after which naive cells were positively selected on CD45RA and the negative fraction became the memory subset. After blood collection by leukapheresis, PBMCs were isolated using Ficoll-Histopaque density gradient centrifugation and then cryopreserved in the vapor phase of liquid nitrogen. Analytical flow cytometry was used to check the purity and quantity of each magnetically sorted T cell population. From each sorted fraction, genomic DNA was isolated and quantified by UV absorbance on a Nanodrop 2000c. TCR CDR3 regions were amplified from genomic DNA by multiplex PCR using the deep immunoSEQ assay. Extracted genomic DNA from each cell subset was spread evenly across all wells of several immunoSEQ 96-well plates, with each plate serving as a replicate. For sorted subsets, approximately 210 ng of genomic DNA, equivalent to roughly 30,000 T cell genomes, went into each replicate PCR. Purified libraries were measured with a Qubit 3.0 fluorometer, size-checked on a Bioanalyzer 2100, and measured again with the KAPA Library Quantification kit. Every immunoSEQ 96-well plate was sequenced on a dedicated single-read 150-cycle Illumina NextSeq 550 flow cell. Under the source paper's analysis protocol: The immunoSEQ output contained only junctional sequences without quality scores, so filtering could not match that applied to full-length reads. To assign V/J genes and CDR3, sequences were annotated against IMGT germline references using PyIR, a Python wrapper for IgBLAST v1.9. Reads were removed for weak V/J assignments (E-value above 1e-6), missing CDR3, stop codons, out-of-frame junctions, or ambiguous translated residues. V3J clonotypes were defined by identical inferred V gene, J gene, and CDR3 amino acid sequence. Percentage overlap between repertoires was calculated by dividing the number of shared unique clonotypes by the size of the smaller repertoire. Richness of each repertoire was evaluated using RTK rarefaction, the Chao1 estimator, and Recon v2.1 estimates of unobserved clonotypes. OLGA was used to compute generation probabilities for all TCRbeta clonotypes that the gDNA method yielded from a few donors. Sourced from immuneACCESS, this table was stored by TCRdb with only in-frame sequences that have V and J called. A share of the clones is absent; for the studies checked, an unresolved V gene accounts for under half, and the remainder has no known explanation. That table supplies the V and J calls and clone size; D and trimming were determined from the DNA. In this sample the table shows under 850,000 clones, roughly 72% of which occur a single time. The ten most abundant clones make up approximately 1.7% of the sample.

CDR1 is given as SGHNT and CDR2 as YYREEE, both from the germline V gene (reference sequence). Ends trimmed: V by 2 bases, J by 2 bases; bases unmatched to a gene: 3. From the cysteine through the phenylalanine, the CDR3 covers 16 amino acids. The CDR3 DNA has 48 bases and is translated from base 1. This chain is built from TRBV5-4 and TRBJ2-3; 12 central bases correspond to TRBD2. The sequence was collected from a woman aged 30 to 39 in good health. Sequenced: memory CD4+ T cells sorted from blood. Interpreted using the paper, the cell subset or site label stands for: CD45RA-negative fraction. DNA sequence: TGTGCCAGCAGCTTCAGACTAGCGGGAGCCACAGATACGCAGTATTTT. Its protein reads: CASSFRLAGATDTQYF.